This T cell receptor (beta chain) was recorded in a study of blood T cell repertoires in COVID-19. Germline V gene data show CDR1 as LNHDA and CDR2 as SQIVND (reference sequence). The junction had 7 bases not matched to a gene; V was cut back by 7 bases and J by 1 base. This CDR3 has 15 amino acids. Only in-frame clones appear in the TCRdb table, and some are missing; sequencing was by immunoSEQ multiplex PCR. The data contain hundreds of thousands of clones, about 90% of them seen just once; the ten biggest clones take up 2.5% to 3.5%. The rearrangement links TRBV19 to TRBJ1-5, with 7 bases matching TRBD1. Sequenced material: PBMCs or T cells enriched from blood (not recorded which). This receptor was identified in a woman aged 30 to 39 who had recovered from COVID-19. CDR3 bases: TGTGCCAGTATCATCCGGACAGGAAGCAATCAGCCCCAGCATTTT. Protein product: CASIIRTGSNQPQHF.